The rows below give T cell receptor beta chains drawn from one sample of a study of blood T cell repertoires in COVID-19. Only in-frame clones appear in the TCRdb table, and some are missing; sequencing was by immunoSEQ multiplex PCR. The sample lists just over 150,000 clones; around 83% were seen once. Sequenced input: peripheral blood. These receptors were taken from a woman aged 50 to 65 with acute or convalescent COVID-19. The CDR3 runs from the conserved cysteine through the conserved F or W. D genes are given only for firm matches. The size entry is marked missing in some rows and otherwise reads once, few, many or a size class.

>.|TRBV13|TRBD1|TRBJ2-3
CASSSFGGTGGFTQYF
TGTGCCAGCAGCTCTTTCGGGGGGACAGGGGGTTTTACGCAGTATTTT
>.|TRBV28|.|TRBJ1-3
CASSSTRQGNTIYF
TGTGCCAGCAGTTCCACCCGACAGGGAAACACCATATATTTT
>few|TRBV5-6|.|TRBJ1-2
CASSLDRTVGDGYTF
TGTGCCAGCAGCTTGGACAGGACCGTGGGTGATGGCTACACCTTC
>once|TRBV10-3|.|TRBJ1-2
CAIRPFGTRAFYGYTF
TGTGCCATCAGGCCCTTCGGAACCAGGGCCTTCTATGGCTACACCTTC
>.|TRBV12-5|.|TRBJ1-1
CASGLGNAGSAFF
TGTGCTAGTGGTTTGGGAAACGCCGGTAGCGCTTTCTTT
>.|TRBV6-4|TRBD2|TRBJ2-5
CASTWGGRTETQYF
TGTGCCTCAACGTGGGGGGGAAGGACGGAGACCCAGTACTTC
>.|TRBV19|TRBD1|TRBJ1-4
CASSVQGATNEKLFF
TGTGCCAGTAGTGTACAGGGGGCGACTAATGAAAAACTGTTTTTT
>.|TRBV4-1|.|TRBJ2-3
CASSQEGPGTDTQYF
TGCGCCAGCAGCCAAGAGGGGCCCGGCACAGATACGCAGTATTTT
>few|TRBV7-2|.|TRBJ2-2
CASSLAPGSRELFF
TGTGCCAGCAGCTTAGCGCCTGGGAGCCGGGAGCTGTTTTTT
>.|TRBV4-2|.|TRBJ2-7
CASSQGGYEQYF
TGTGCCAGCAGCCAAGGCGGCTACGAGCAGTACTTC
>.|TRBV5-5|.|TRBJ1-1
CASSRRLGRDTEAFF
TGTGCCAGCAGCCGCAGACTCGGGAGGGACACTGAAGCTTTCTTT
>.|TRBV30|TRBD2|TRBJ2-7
CAWSERTRSGYEQYF
TGTGCCTGGAGTGAGCGGACTAGATCGGGCTACGAGCAGTACTTC
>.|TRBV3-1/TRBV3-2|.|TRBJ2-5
CASSRVQETQYF
TGTGCCAGCAGCCGCGTCCAAGAGACCCAGTACTTC
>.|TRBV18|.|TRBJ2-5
CASSPGSGVQETQYF
TGTGCCAGCTCACCCGGTTCAGGTGTACAAGAGACCCAGTACTTC
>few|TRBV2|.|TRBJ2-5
CASGGTEETQYF
TGTGCCAGCGGGGGGACAGAAGAGACCCAGTACTTC
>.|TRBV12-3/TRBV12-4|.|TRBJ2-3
CASSPGDTQYF
TGTGCCAGCTCCCCAGGGGATACGCAGTATTTT
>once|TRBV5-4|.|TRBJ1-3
CASSSGRTRSGNTIYF
TGTGCCAGCAGCTCCGGTCGCACCCGCTCTGGAAACACCATATATTTT
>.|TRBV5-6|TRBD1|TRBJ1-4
CASSLARQGGEKLFF
TGTGCCAGCAGCTTGGCCCGGCAGGGGGGCGAAAAACTGTTTTTT
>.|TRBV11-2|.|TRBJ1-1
CASSLVADTEAFF
TGTGCCAGCAGCTTAGTAGCAGACACTGAAGCTTTCTTT
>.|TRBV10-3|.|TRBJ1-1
CAIRAGSNTEAFF
TGTGCCATCAGGGCGGGCAGCAACACTGAAGCTTTCTTT
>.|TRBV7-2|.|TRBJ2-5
CASSFSSMATQYF
TGTGCCAGCAGCTTTTCCAGTATGGCGACCCAGTACTTC
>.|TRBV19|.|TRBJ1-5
CASSGSYRADQPQHF
TGTGCCAGTAGTGGATCCTACAGGGCGGATCAGCCCCAGCATTTT
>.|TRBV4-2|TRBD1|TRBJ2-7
CASSQPGQGSGPFYEQYF
TGTGCCAGCAGCCAGCCGGGACAGGGATCGGGACCTTTCTACGAGCAGTACTTC
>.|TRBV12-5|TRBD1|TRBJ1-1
CASGLDTGATEAFF
TGTGCTAGTGGTTTAGACACAGGGGCCACTGAAGCTTTCTTT
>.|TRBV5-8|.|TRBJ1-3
CASSYRSGSGNTIYF
TGTGCCAGCAGTTACAGGTCAGGCTCTGGAAACACCATATATTTT
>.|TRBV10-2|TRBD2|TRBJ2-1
CASSVLAASYNEQFF
TGCGCCAGCAGTGTACTAGCGGCCTCCTACAATGAGCAGTTCTTC
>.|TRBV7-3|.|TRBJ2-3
CASSYVGADTQYF
TGTGCCAGCAGTTATGTAGGGGCAGATACGCAGTATTTT
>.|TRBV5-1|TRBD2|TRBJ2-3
CASSGTRSTDTQYF
TGCGCCAGCTCCGGGACTAGGAGCACAGATACGCAGTATTTT
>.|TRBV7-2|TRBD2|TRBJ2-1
CASSSPAREGIPYNEQFF
TGTGCCAGCAGCTCTCCCGCGCGGGAGGGCATTCCCTACAATGAGCAGTTCTTC
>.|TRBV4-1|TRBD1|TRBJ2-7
CASSSPDRAYEQYF
TGCGCCAGCAGCTCTCCCGACAGGGCCTACGAGCAGTACTTC
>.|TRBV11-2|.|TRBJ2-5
CASSPSLTQYF
TGTGCCAGCAGCCCTAGCTTGACCCAGTACTTC
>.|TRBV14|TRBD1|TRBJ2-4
CASSQGTGRDIQYF
TGTGCCAGCAGCCAAGGGACAGGGCGTGACATTCAGTACTTC
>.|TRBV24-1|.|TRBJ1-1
CATSSGTSMNTEAFF
TGTGCCACCAGTTCTGGGACATCCATGAACACTGAAGCTTTCTTT
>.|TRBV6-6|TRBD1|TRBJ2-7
CASRRDSTYEQYF
TGTGCCAGCAGGAGGGACAGCACCTACGAGCAGTACTTC
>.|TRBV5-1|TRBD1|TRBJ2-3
CASSLGTGGTDTQYF
TGCGCCAGCAGCTTGGGGACAGGAGGCACAGATACGCAGTATTTT
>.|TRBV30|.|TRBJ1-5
CAWGRRQSNQPQHF
TGTGCCTGGGGGCGCAGGCAAAGCAATCAGCCCCAGCATTTT
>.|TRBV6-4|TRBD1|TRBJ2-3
CASSDRGHGTDTQYF
TGTGCCAGCAGTGACAGGGGGCATGGCACAGATACGCAGTATTTT
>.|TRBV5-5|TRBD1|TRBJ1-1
CASRWDRGRTEAFF
TGTGCCAGCAGGTGGGACAGGGGGCGGACTGAAGCTTTCTTT
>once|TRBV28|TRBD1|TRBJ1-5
CASSKTGEGNQPQHF
TGTGCCAGCAGTAAGACAGGGGAGGGCAATCAGCCCCAGCATTTT
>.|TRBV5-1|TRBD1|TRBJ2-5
CASSPGQGAGETQYF
TGCGCCAGCAGCCCTGGACAGGGGGCAGGAGAGACCCAGTACTTC
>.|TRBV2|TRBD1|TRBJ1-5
CASSKGARALSNQPQHF
TGTGCCAGCAGTAAGGGGGCGCGGGCCCTTAGCAATCAGCCCCAGCATTTT
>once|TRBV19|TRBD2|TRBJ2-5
CASSRTSGGARETQYF
TGTGCCAGTAGTAGGACTAGCGGGGGGGCTCGCGAGACCCAGTACTTC
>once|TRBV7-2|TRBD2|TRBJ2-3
CASSFRIAGGTDTQYF
TGTGCCAGCAGCTTCCGCATAGCGGGGGGGACAGATACGCAGTATTTT
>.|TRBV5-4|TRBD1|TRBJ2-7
CASSLRPGQGRYEQYF
TGTGCCAGCAGCTTGCGCCCCGGACAGGGTCGCTACGAGCAGTACTTC
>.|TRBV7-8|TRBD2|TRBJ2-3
CASSLGVAGGRASTDTQYF
TGTGCCAGCAGCTTAGGGGTAGCGGGGGGCCGTGCTAGCACAGATACGCAGTATTTT
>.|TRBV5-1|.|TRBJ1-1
CASSPHLAANTEAFF
TGCGCCAGCAGCCCCCACCTAGCAGCGAACACTGAAGCTTTCTTT
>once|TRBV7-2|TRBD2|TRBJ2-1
CASSTTSGIHNEQFF
TGTGCCAGCAGCACTACTAGCGGGATTCACAATGAGCAGTTCTTC
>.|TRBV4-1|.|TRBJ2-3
CASSQDTGTDTQYF
TGCGCCAGCAGCCAAGATACTGGCACAGATACGCAGTATTTT
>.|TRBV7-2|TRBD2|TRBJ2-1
CASSPGLAVYNEQFF
TGTGCCAGCAGCCCTGGACTAGCGGTATACAATGAGCAGTTCTTC
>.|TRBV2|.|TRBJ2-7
CASAAGPYEQYF
TGTGCCAGCGCGGCCGGCCCCTACGAGCAGTACTTC
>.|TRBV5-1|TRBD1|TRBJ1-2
CASSLVGQGYYGYTF
TGCGCCAGCAGCTTGGTAGGACAGGGATACTATGGCTACACCTTC
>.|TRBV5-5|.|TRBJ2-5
CASSFGTGETQYF
TGTGCCAGCAGCTTTGGAACAGGGGAGACCCAGTACTTC
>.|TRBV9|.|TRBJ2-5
CASSPRTDETQYF
TGTGCCAGCAGCCCTCGGACAGACGAGACCCAGTACTTC
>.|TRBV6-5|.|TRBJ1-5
CASSNNRDQPQHF
TGTGCCAGCAGTAATAACAGGGATCAGCCCCAGCATTTT